The text below deals with one TCR beta chain. Its antigen is unidentified. The source of the sample is a study of cytomegalovirus exposure and HLA in healthy donors. Overall study context: An early data release held 70 million to 90 million unique TCRs from HLA-typed donors. Broader study findings: Analysis performed later found roughly 18,000 TCR beta sequences associated with HLA alleles at 0.05 false discovery rate. Among TCR beta chains, those listed as cytomegalovirus-associated numbered roughly 150. Most TCR sequences showed up rarely, but some public TCRs showed up in many donors.

PCR was performed using 60 Vbeta and 13 Jbeta primers. Sequenced by immunoSEQ multiplex PCR; TCRdb stores in-frame clones only, minus some. The data contain 130,000 to 150,000 clones, over 70% of them singletons. The source material was PBMCs. The source is a man aged 40-49 years in good health and CMV-seropositive.

CDR3 coding DNA: TGTGCCAGCAGCTTAGAGGCTAGCGGGAGTTACGAGCAGTACTTC. Translation gives CASSLEASGSYEQYF. The chain couples TRBV7-2 to TRBJ2-7; 10 bases map to TRBD2. The CDR3 runs 15 residues. Germline V CDR1 and CDR2: SGHTA, FQGNSA. Germline trimming cut 1 base from V and 4 bases from J; bases unmatched to any gene: 4.